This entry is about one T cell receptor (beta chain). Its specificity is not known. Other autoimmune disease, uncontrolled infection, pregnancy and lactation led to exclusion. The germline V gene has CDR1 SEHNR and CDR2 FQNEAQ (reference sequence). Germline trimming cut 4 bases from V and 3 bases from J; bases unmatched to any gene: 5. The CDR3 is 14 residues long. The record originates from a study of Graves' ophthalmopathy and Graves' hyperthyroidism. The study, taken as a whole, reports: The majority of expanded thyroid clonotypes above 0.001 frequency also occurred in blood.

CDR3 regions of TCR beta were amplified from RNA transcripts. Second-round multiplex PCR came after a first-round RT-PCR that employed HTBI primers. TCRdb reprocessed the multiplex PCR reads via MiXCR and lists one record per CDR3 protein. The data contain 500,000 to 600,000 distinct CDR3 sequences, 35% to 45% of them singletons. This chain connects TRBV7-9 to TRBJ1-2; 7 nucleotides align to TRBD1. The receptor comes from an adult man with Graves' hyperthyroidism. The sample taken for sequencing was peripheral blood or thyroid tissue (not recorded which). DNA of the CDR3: TGTGCCAGCAGCTATTCGACAGGGCACTATGGCTACACCTTC. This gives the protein CASSYSTGHYGYTF.